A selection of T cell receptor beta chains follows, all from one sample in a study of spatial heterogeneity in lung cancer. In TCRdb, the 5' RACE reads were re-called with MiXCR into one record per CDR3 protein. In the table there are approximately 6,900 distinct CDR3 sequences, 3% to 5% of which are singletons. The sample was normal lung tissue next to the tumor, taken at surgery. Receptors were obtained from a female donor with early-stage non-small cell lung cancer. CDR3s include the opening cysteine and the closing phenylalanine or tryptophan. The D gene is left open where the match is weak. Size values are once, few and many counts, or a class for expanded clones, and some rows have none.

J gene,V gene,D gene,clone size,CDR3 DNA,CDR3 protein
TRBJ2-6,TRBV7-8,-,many,TGTGCCAGCAGCCCGTTTGGGGCCAACGTCCTGACTTTC,CASSPFGANVLTF
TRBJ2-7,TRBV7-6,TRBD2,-,TGTGCCAGCAGCCCGGGACTAGCGGGAACCTACGAGCAGTACTTC,CASSPGLAGTYEQYF
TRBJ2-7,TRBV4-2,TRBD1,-,TGTGCCAGCAGCCAACGGACAGGGGGCGCGGGGGAGCAGTACTTC,CASSQRTGGAGEQYF
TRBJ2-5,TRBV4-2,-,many,TGTGCCAGCAGCCAAGCCCGGGGAGAGACCCAGTACTTC,CASSQARGETQYF
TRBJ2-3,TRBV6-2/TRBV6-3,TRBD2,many,TGTGCCAGCAGTTCGGGACTAGCGGGGGCCCGACTAACAGATACGCAGTATTTT,CASSSGLAGARLTDTQYF
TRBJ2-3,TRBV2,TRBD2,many,TGTGCCAGCAAGCGGGGGGGACCCTCCGATACGCAGTATTTT,CASKRGGPSDTQYF
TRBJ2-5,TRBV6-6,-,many,TGTGCCAGCAGCCCTGACAGTCCACGAGAGACCCAGTACTTC,CASSPDSPRETQYF
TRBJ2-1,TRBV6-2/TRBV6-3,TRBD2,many,TGTGCCAGCAGTTACCGGGACCCTAGCGGGGGGGCCTCCTACAATGAGCAGTTCTTC,CASSYRDPSGGASYNEQFF
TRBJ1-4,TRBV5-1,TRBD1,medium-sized,TGCGCCAGCAGCTTTACCGGGACAGCCCCTAATGAAAAACTGTTTTTT,CASSFTGTAPNEKLFF
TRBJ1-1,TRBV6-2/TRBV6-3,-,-,TGTGCTAGCAGCCGGATAGTAAACACTGAAGCTTTCTTT,CASSRIVNTEAFF
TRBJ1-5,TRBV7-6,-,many,TGTGCCAGCAGCCCTATTTCCGCCGGCAATCAGCCCCAGCATTTT,CASSPISAGNQPQHF
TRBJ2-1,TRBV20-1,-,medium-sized,TGCAGTTCAGATTTGGGACCCCGCCATGAGCAGTTCTTC,CSSDLGPRHEQFF
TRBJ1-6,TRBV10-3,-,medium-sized,TGTGCCATTGGGGGAGTAGGGTATAATTCACCCCTCCACTTT,CAIGGVGYNSPLHF
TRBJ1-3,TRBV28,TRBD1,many,TGTGCCAGCAGACAGGGGGTAACTGGAAACACCATATATTTT,CASRQGVTGNTIYF
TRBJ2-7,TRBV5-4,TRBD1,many,TGTGCCAGCAGCTCCCCGACAGGGGCGTCCTACGAGCAGTACTTC,CASSSPTGASYEQYF
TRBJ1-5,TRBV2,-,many,TGTGCCAGCAGTGGATCACTGAATCAGCCCCAGCATTTT,CASSGSLNQPQHF
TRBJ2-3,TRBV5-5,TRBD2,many,TGTGCCAGCAGCGCTACTAGCGTACAGAGTCGCACAGATACGCAGTATTTT,CASSATSVQSRTDTQYF
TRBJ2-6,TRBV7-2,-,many,TGTGCCAGCAGCTCGGACGTGAGCTCTGGGGCCAACGTCCTGACTTTC,CASSSDVSSGANVLTF
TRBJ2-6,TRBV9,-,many,TGTGCCAGCAGCCAGCGAACTGCCCCGGGGTCTGGGGCCAACGTCCTGACTTTC,CASSQRTAPGSGANVLTF
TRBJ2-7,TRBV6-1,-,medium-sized,TGTGCCAGCAGTGAAGAGGGTTTCGGGAACGAGCAGTACTTC,CASSEEGFGNEQYF
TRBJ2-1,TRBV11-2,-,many,TGTGCCAGCAGCTTACTCCGGGCAGCCAATGAGCAGTTCTTC,CASSLLRAANEQFF
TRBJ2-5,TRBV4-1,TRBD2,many,TGCGCCAGCAGCCAGGGTAGCGGGGGGGCAGTAGAGACCCAGTACTTC,CASSQGSGGAVETQYF
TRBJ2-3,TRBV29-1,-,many,TGCAGCGTTGAAGGACCAGGGGGCACAGATACGCAGTATTTT,CSVEGPGGTDTQYF
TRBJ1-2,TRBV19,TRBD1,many,TGTGCCAGTAACTCCCCAGACAGGGGGGCCCACTATGGCTACACCTTC,CASNSPDRGAHYGYTF
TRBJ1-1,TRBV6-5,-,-,TGTGCCAGCAGTTACGCTCTGGGGACTGAAGCTTTCTTT,CASSYALGTEAFF
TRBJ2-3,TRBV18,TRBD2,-,TGTGTCAGCTCACCACGCCGGACTAGCGGGGCATACACAGATACGCAGTATTTT,CVSSPRRTSGAYTDTQYF
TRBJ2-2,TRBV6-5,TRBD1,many,TGTGCCAGCAGTTTGCTGGACAGGGGTAGTACCGGGGAGCTGTTTTTT,CASSLLDRGSTGELFF
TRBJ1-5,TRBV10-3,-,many,TGTGCCATCAGTGATCAGGGATCCAGTCAGCCCCAGCATTTT,CAISDQGSSQPQHF
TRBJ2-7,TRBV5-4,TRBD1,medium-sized,TGTGCCAGCAGCGGGAGACAGGGCCACGAGCAGTACTTC,CASSGRQGHEQYF
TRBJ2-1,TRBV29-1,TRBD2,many,TGCAGTGTTGAGGGGAGGGCCTACAATGAGCAGTTCTTC,CSVEGRAYNEQFF
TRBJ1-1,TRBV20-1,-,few,TGCAGTGCTAGCCGGGGACCCAGGAACACTGAAGCTTTCTTT,CSASRGPRNTEAFF
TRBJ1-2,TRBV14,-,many,TGTGCCAGCAGCCAAGATCCAGGGTTCGGCTACACCTTC,CASSQDPGFGYTF
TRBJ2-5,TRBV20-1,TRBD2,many,TGCAGTGCTGAAAACCCTTGGACTAGCGGGGGGAAAGAGACCCAGTACTTC,CSAENPWTSGGKETQYF
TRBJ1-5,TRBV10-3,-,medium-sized,TGTGCCATCAGTGACGGCAATCAGCCCCAGCATTTT,CAISDGNQPQHF
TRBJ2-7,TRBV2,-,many,TGTGCCAGCGGAAGGGGATTCGGCTACGAGCAGTACTTC,CASGRGFGYEQYF
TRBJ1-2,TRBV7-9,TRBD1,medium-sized,TGTGCCAGCAGCTCCGTCCCGGACAGGAGCACCTTC,CASSSVPDRSTF
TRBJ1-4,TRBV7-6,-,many,TGTGCCAGCAGCTTAGGGGGAGGGTACAGGGACCTCCGTGAAAAACTGTTTTTT,CASSLGGGYRDLREKLFF
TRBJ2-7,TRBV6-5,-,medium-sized,TGTGCCAGCAGCGCCTCTCTCAGGGTGGGGGAGCAGTACTTC,CASSASLRVGEQYF
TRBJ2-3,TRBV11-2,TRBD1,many,TGTGCCAGCAGCTTACTTCGGACAGGGGGAACAGATACGCAGTATTTT,CASSLLRTGGTDTQYF
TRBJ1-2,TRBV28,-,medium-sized,TGTGCCAGCAAAGGGGGATCTCTATTAGTAACCACCTTC,CASKGGSLLVTTF